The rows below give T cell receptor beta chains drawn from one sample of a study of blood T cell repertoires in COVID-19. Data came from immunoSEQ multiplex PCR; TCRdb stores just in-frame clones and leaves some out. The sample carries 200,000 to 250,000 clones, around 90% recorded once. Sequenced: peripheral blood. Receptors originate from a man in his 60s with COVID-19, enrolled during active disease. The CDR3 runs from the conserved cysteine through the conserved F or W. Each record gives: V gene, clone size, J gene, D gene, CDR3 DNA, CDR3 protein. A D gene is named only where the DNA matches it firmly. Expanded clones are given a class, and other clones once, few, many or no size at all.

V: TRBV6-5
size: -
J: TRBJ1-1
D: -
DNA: TGTGCCAGCAGTCGACAGGCCCCAAGGGAACCTGAAGCTTTCTTT
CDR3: CASSRQAPREPEAFF

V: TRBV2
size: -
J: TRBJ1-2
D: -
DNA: TGTGCCAGCAGTGTCTTCTTGTCCCCTGGCTACACCTTC
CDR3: CASSVFLSPGYTF

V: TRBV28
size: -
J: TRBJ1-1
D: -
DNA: TGTGCCAGCCGGGAGGGCAACATGAACACTGAAGCTTTCTTT
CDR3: CASREGNMNTEAFF

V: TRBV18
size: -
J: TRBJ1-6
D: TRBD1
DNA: TGTGCCAGCTCACCACGCGACGGGACAGTCTATAATTCACCCCTCCACTTT
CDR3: CASSPRDGTVYNSPLHF

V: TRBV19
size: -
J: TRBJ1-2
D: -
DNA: TGTGCCAGTAGCCAGCGACGGTCTGCTAACTATGGCTACACCTTC
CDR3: CASSQRRSANYGYTF

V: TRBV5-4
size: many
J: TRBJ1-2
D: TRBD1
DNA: TGTGCCAGCAGCGTAGCAGGGGGCCAGGGCTACACCTTC
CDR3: CASSVAGGQGYTF

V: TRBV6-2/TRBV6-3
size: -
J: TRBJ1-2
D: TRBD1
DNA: TGTGCCAGCAGTAAGGGACAGGGAGCCTATGGCTACACCTTC
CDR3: CASSKGQGAYGYTF

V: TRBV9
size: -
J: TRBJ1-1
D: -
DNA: TGTGCCAGCAGCGCCCCGACTGCGGACACTGAAGCTTTCTTT
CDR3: CASSAPTADTEAFF

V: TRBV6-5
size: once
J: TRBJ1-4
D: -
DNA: TGTGCCAGCGCGCGAGAGCCCGGTGAAAAACTGTTTTTT
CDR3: CASAREPGEKLFF

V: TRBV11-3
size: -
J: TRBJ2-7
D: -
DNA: TGTGCCAGCAGCTCGAGGGGGAACACCTACGAGCAGTACTTC
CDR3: CASSSRGNTYEQYF

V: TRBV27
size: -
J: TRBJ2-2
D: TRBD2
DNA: TGTGCCAGCAGCCGACTAGCGGGAGAGAACACCGGGGAGCTGTTTTTT
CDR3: CASSRLAGENTGELFF

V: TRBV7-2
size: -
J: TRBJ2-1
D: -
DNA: TGTGCCAGCAGCTTAGTTAACTACAATGAGCAGTTCTTC
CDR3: CASSLVNYNEQFF

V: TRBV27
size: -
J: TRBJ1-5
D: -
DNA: TGTGCCAGCAGTTTTGGAAGGGGTGATCAGCCCCAGCATTTT
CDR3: CASSFGRGDQPQHF

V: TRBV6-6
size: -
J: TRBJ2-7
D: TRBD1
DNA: TGTGCCAGCTGGGGGGACCCCGGGACAGGGGGATACGAGCAGTACTTC
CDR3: CASWGDPGTGGYEQYF

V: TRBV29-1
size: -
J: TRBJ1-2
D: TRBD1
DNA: TGCAGCGTTGCCTCAGGGGGCTATGGCTACACCTTC
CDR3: CSVASGGYGYTF

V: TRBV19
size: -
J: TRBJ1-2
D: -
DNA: TGTGCCAGTAGTATAGCGGCAGGGTCGGTCTATGGCTACACCTTC
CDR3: CASSIAAGSVYGYTF

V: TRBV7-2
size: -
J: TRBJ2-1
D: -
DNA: TGTGCCAGCAGCTTGCAAGACAGGTTCAATGAGCAGTTCTTC
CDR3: CASSLQDRFNEQFF

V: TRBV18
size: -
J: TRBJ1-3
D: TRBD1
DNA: TGTGCCAGCTCACCCCAACAGGGGAGTGGAAACACCATATATTTT
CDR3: CASSPQQGSGNTIYF

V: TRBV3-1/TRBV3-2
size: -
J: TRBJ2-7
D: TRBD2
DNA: TGTGCCAGCAGCCAAGACCTACTAGCGCGGAGCTCCTACGAGCAGTACTTC
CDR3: CASSQDLLARSSYEQYF

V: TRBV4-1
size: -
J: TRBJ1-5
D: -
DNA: TGCGCCAGCAGCCAAGGCCGGGGGGGCAATCAGCCCCAGCATTTT
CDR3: CASSQGRGGNQPQHF

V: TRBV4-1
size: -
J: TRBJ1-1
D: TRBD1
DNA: TGCGCCAGCAGCCAAGACTCAGGGGGGAACACTGAAGCTTTCTTT
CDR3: CASSQDSGGNTEAFF

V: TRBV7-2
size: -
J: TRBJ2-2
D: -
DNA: TGTGCCAGCAGCCCCTTCAGGGTCAACACCGGGGAGCTGTTTTTT
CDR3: CASSPFRVNTGELFF

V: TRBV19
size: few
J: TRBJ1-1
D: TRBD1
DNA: TGTGCCAGTAGTATGGCAGGGGGCAGGACTGAAGCTTTCTTT
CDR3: CASSMAGGRTEAFF

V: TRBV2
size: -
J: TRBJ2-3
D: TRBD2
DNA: TGTGCCAGCAGCCGCTATGGACTAGCGGGGGGGACAGATACGCAGTATTTT
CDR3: CASSRYGLAGGTDTQYF

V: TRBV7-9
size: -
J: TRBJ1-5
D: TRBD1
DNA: TGTGCCAGCAGCTGGGGGACAGGGGATAGCAATCAGCCCCAGCATTTT
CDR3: CASSWGTGDSNQPQHF

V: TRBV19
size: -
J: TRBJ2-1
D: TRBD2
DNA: TGTGCCAGTAGTCTAATACTAGCGGGGGGGAGCTCCTACAATGAGCAGTTCTTC
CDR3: CASSLILAGGSSYNEQFF

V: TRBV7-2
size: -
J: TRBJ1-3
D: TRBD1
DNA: TGTGCCAGCAGCTTACAGCAGGGGGCGACTGGAAACACCATATATTTT
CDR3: CASSLQQGATGNTIYF

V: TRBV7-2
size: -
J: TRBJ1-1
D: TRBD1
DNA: TGTGCCAGCAGCTCGAATCTGGGGACAGGTTCAATTGAAGCTTTCTTT
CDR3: CASSSNLGTGSIEAFF

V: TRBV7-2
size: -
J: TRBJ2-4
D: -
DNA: TGTGCCAGCCAGGGGCAGGGAAACATTCAGTACTTC
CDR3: CASQGQGNIQYF

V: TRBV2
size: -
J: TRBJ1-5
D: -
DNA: TGTGCCAGCAGCGGGCCGGCGGGAGGGTTTGATCAGCCCCAGCATTTT
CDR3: CASSGPAGGFDQPQHF

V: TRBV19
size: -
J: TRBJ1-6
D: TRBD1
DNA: TGTGCCAGTGGGACAGGTTCGAATTCACCCCTCCACTTT
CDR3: CASGTGSNSPLHF

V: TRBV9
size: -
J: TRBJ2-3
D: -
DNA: TGTGCCTCTAGCTACAGCGGGTGGGGAGATACGCAGTATTTT
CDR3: CASSYSGWGDTQYF

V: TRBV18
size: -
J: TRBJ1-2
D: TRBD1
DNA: TGTGCCAGCTCACCCGGACAGGGCAGGAGCTATGGCTACACCTTC
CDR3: CASSPGQGRSYGYTF

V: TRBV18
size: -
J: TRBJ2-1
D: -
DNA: TGTGCCAGCTCACCACAAGTGGGACCCGCAGGGGGAGGTGAGCAGTTCTTC
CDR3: CASSPQVGPAGGGEQFF

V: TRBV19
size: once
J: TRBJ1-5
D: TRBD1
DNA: TGTGCCAGTAGTATAGACAGGGGGGACAATCAGCCCCAGCATTTT
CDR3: CASSIDRGDNQPQHF

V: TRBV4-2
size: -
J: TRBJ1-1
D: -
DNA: TGTGCCAGCAGCCAAGATCTCCACAGAGAAGCTTTCTTT
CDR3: CASSQDLHREAFF

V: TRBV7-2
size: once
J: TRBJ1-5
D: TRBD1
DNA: TGTGCCAGCAGCTTAGGAGGGGGCGGTCATCAGCCCCAGCATTTT
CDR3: CASSLGGGGHQPQHF

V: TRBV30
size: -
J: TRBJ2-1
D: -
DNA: TGTGCCTGGAGTACGGGTTACAATGAGCAGTTCTTC
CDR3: CAWSTGYNEQFF

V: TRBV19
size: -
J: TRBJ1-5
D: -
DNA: TGTGCCAGCTGTACAGTAATCAATCAGCCCCAGCATTTT
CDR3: CASCTVINQPQHF

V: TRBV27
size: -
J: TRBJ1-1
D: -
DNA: TGTGCCAGCAGCCTAACGCAGGGAATTCCTACTGAAGCTTTCTTT
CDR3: CASSLTQGIPTEAFF

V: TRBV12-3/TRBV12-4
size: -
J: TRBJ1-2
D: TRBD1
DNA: TGTGCCAGCAGCGACGGACAGGGAGGCGGCTACACCTTC
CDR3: CASSDGQGGGYTF

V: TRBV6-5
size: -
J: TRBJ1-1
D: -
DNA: TGTGCCACCCGCGATAGTAACACTGAAGCTTTCTTT
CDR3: CATRDSNTEAFF

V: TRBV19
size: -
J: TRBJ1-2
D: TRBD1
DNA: TGTGCCAGTCGCCGGGACAGGGGGCTCTATGGCTACACCTTC
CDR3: CASRRDRGLYGYTF

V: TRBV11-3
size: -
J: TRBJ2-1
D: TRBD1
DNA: TGTGCCAGCAGCCTGGGCGGGACAGGCTCCTACAATGAGCAGTTCTTC
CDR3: CASSLGGTGSYNEQFF

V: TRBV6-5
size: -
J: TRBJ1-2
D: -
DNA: TGTGCCAGCAGTTACTCTAGTGGGCCGAGCTACACCTTC
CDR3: CASSYSSGPSYTF

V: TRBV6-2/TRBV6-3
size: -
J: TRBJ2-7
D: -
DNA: TGTGCCAGCAGTTCAAAATTGTACGAGCAGTACTTC
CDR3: CASSSKLYEQYF

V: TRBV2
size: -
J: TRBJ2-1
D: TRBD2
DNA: TGTGCCAGCTCCACTAGCGGGGGTAATAATGAGCAGTTCTTC
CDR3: CASSTSGGNNEQFF

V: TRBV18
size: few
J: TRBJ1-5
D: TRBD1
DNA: TGTGCCAGCTCACCCGGACAGGGGATCAATCAGCCCCAGCATTTT
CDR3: CASSPGQGINQPQHF

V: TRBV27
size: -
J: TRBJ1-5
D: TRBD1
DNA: TGTGCCAGCAGTCCGACCTCAGGGGGCGCGCGGAGCAATCAGCCCCAGCATTTT
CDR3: CASSPTSGGARSNQPQHF

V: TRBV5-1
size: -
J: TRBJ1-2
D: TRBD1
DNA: TGCGCCAGCAGCCCTGGACAGGGGGCTAACTATGGCTACACCTTC
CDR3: CASSPGQGANYGYTF

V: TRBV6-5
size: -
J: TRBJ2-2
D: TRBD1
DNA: TGTGCCAGCATCCAGGACAGGTACACCGGGGAGCTGTTTTTT
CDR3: CASIQDRYTGELFF

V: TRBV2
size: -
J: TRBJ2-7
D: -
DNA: TGTGCCAGCAGTGTAGGAGGGAGTCTCTACGAGCAGTACTTC
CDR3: CASSVGGSLYEQYF

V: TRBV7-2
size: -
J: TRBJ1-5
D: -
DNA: TGTGCCAGCAGCTTAGCTTGGCAGGGAGGTCAGCCCCAGCATTTT
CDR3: CASSLAWQGGQPQHF

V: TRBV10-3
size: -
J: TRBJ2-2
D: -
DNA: TGTGCCATCAGTGAAAGCGAGAACACCGGGGAGCTGTTTTTT
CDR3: CAISESENTGELFF

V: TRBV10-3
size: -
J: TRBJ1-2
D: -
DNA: TGTGCCATCAGTGAGTCCGTAGGGCAGGGAGGCTTCAATGGCTACACCTTC
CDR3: CAISESVGQGGFNGYTF